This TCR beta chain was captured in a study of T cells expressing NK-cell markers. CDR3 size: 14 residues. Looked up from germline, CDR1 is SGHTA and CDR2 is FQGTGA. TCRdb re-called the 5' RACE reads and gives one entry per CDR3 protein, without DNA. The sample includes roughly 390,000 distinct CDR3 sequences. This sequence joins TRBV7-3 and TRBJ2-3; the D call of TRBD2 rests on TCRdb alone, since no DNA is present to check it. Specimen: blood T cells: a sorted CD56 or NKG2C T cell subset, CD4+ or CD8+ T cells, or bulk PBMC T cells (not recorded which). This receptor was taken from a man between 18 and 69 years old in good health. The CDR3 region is CASSLGSLTDTQYF.